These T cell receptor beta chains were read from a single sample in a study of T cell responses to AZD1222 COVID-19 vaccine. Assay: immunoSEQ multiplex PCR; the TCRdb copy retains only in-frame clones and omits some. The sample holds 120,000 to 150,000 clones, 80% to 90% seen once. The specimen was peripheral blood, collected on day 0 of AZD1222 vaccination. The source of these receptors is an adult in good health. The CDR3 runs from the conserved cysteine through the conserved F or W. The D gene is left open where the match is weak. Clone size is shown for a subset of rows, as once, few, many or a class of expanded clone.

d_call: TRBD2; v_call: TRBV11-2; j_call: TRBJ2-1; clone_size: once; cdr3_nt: TGTGCCAGCAGCTTCTGGGCCGGAGCGGGAGTAATTTATAGTGAGCAGTTCTTC; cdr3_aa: CASSFWAGAGVIYSEQFF
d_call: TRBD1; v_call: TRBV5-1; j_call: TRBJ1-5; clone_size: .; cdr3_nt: TGCGCCAGCAGCTTGGGGGACAGCTTGAGGAATCAGCCCCAGCATTTT; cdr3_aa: CASSLGDSLRNQPQHF
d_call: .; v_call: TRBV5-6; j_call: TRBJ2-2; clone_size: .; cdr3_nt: TGTGCCAGCAGCTCCCACTTCGGGGAGCTGTTTTTT; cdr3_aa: CASSSHFGELFF
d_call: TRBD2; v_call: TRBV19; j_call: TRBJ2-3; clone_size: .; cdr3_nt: TGTGCCAGTAGTGGCCTAGCGGGAGCGGGGACAGATACGCAGTATTTT; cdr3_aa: CASSGLAGAGTDTQYF
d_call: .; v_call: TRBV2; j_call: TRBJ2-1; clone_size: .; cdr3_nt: TGTGCCAGCAGTGAATACGATGAGCAGTTCTTC; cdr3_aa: CASSEYDEQFF
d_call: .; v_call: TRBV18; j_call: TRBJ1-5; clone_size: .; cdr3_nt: TGTGCCAGCTCACACGAAGACTCCGGACAGAATAGCAATCAGCCCCAGCATTTT; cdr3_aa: CASSHEDSGQNSNQPQHF
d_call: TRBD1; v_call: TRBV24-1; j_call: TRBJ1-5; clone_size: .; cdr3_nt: TGTGCCACCAGTGATTCGACAGGGGGCAAAACCATAAGCAATCAGCCCCAGCATTTT; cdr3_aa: CATSDSTGGKTISNQPQHF
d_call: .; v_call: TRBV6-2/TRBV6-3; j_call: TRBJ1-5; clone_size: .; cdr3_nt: TGTGCCAGCAGTTACTCGGGTAGCAATCAGCCCCAGCATTTT; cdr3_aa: CASSYSGSNQPQHF
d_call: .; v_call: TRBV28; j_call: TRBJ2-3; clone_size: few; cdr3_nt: TGTGCCAGCAGTGAACAGTGGGAAGGCACAGATACGCAGTATTTT; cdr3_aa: CASSEQWEGTDTQYF
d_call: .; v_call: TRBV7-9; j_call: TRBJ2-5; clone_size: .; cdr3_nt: TGTGCCAGCAGCCCCGGAAGGGCGTGGGAGACCCAGTACTTC; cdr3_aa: CASSPGRAWETQYF
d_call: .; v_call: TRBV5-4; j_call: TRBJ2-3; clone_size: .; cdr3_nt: TGTGCCAGCAGCGTCAACGGACAGTTGTACACAGATACGCAGTATTTT; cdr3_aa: CASSVNGQLYTDTQYF
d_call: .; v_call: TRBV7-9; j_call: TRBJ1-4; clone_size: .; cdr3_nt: TGTGCCAGCAGCCCACGGACAGTCTATAATGAAAAACTGTTTTTT; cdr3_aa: CASSPRTVYNEKLFF
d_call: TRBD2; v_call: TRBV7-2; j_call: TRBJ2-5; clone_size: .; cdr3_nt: TGTGCCAGCAGCTCAGTATTTAGCGGGGGGGAGACCCAGTACTTC; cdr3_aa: CASSSVFSGGETQYF
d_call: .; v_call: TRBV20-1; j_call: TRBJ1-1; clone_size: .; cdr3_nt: TGCAGTGCTAGTACGGGACGATCGAACACTGAAGCTTTCTTT; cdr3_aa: CSASTGRSNTEAFF
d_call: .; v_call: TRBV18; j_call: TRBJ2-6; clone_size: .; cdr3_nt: TGTGCCAGCTCACCCCCGGGAGCTGGGGCCAACGTCCTGACTTTC; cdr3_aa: CASSPPGAGANVLTF
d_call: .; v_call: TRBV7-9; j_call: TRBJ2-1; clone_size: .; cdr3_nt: TGTGCCAGCAGCTCGAGTTGGTATGAGCAGTTCTTC; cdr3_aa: CASSSSWYEQFF
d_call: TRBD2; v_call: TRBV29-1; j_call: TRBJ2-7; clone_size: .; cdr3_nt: TGCAGCGCCCAAGCGGGAGGAACCTACGAGCAGTACTTC; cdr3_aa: CSAQAGGTYEQYF
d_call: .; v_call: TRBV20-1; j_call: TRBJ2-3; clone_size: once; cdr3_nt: TGCAGTGCACCCAGCACAGATACGCAGTATTTT; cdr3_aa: CSAPSTDTQYF
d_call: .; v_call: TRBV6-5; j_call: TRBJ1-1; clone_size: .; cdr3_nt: TGTGCCAGCAGTTACTCGAGGGCAGCGAACACTGAAGCTTTCTTT; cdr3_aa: CASSYSRAANTEAFF
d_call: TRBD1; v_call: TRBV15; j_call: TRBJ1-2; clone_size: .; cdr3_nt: TGTGCCACCAGACGAGGGGGCAGGGAGGATGGCTACACCTTC; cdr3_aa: CATRRGGREDGYTF
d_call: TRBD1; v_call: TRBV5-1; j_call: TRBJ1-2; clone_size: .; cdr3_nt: TGCGCCAGCAGCTCGGTGACAGGGGGCGAAGGCTATGGCTACACCTTC; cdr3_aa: CASSSVTGGEGYGYTF
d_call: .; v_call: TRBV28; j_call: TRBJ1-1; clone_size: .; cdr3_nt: TGTGCCAGCAGTAGGGCGGGGGTAAACACTGAAGCTTTCTTT; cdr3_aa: CASSRAGVNTEAFF
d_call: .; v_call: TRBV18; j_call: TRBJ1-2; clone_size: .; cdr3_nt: TGTGCCAGCTCACCGCAACTACAGGATCACTATGGCTACACCTTC; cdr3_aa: CASSPQLQDHYGYTF
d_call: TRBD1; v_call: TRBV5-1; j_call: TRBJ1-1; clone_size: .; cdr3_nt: TGCGCCAGCAGCGGACAGGGGTACACTGAAGCTTTCTTT; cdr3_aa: CASSGQGYTEAFF
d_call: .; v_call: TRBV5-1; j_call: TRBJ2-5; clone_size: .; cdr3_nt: TGCGCCAGCAGCTTGGGGCAGCCGGAGACCCAGTACTTC; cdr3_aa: CASSLGQPETQYF
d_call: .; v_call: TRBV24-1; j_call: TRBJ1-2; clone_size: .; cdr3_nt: TGTGCCACCAGTGATCGGGACGGAAACTATGGCTACACCTTC; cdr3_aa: CATSDRDGNYGYTF
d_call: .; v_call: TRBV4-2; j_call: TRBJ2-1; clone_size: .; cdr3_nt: TGTGCCAGCAGCCAGGGTGGTCAGGGCCGCTACAATGAGCAGTTCTTC; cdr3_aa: CASSQGGQGRYNEQFF
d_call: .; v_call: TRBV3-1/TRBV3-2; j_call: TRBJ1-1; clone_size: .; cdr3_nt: TGTGCCAGCAGCCAAGTCCCCACTGAAGCTTTCTTT; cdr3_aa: CASSQVPTEAFF
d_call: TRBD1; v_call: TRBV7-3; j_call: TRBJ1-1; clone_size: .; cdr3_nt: TGTGCCAGCAGCTCAAGGACAGGGAGGAACACTGAAGCTTTCTTT; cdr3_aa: CASSSRTGRNTEAFF
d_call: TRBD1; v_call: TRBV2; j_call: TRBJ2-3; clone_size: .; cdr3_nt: TGTGCCAGCCAATTGAGGCAAGGGACAGTATCGACTAGCACAGATACGCAGTATTTT; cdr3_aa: CASQLRQGTVSTSTDTQYF
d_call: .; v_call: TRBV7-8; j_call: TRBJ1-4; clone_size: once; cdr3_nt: TGTGCCAGCAGCTTATGGGTCGGTGCAACTAATGAAAAACTGTTTTTT; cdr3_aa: CASSLWVGATNEKLFF
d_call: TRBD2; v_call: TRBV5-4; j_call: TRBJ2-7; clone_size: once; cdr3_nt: TGTGCCAGCAGCCCCGGTGGCGGGACTAGCTCCTACGAGCAGTACTTC; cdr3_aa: CASSPGGGTSSYEQYF
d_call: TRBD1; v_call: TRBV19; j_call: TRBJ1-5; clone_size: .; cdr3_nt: TGTGCCAGTAGTTTCGACAGGGATCAGCCCCAGCATTTT; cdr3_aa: CASSFDRDQPQHF
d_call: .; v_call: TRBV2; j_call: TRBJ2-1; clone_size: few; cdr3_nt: TGTGCCAGCAGTATTTGGAGGACCAAGAATGAGCAGTTCTTC; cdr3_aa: CASSIWRTKNEQFF
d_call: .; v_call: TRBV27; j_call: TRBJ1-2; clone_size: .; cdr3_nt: TGTGCCAGCAGTTTAGAGGCCAGGGCTAACTATGGCTACACCTTC; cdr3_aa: CASSLEARANYGYTF
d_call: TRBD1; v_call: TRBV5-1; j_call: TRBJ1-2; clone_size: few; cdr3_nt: TGCGCCAGCAGCATGGGACAGTCTGACGGCTACACCTTC; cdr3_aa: CASSMGQSDGYTF
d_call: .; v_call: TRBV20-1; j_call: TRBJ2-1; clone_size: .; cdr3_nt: TGCAGTGCTAGTCTTGGCTCCTACAATGAGCAGTTCTTC; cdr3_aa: CSASLGSYNEQFF
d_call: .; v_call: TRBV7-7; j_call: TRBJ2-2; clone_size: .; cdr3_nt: TGTGCCAGCAGCCTCAGGGTAGCTGGGGAGCTGTTTTTT; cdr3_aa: CASSLRVAGELFF
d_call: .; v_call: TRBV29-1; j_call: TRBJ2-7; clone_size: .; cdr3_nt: TGCAGCCCCGTGCGGGCCAGGGCCTACGAGCAGTACTTC; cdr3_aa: CSPVRARAYEQYF
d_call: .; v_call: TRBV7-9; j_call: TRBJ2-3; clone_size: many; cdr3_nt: TGTGCCAGCAGCTTAGACACAGATACGCAGTATTTT; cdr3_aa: CASSLDTDTQYF
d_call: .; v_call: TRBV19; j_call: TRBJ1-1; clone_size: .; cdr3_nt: TGTGCCAGTAGTATAGGACAGGCGTACACTGAAGCTTTCTTT; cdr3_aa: CASSIGQAYTEAFF
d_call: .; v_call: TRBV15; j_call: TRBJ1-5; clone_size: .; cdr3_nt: TGTGCCACCAGCAGAGAGAGAGGGACCGCGGGACAAGACCTTTATAGCAATCAGCCCCAGCATTTT; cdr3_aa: CATSRERGTAGQDLYSNQPQHF
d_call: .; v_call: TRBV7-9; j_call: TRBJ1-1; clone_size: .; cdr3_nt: TGTGCCAGCAAGGCAACAGGCGGAACTGAAGCTTTCTTT; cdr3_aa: CASKATGGTEAFF
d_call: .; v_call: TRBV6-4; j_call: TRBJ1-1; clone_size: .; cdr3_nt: TGTGCCAGCCCTCTCCCGACTGAAGCTTTCTTT; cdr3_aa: CASPLPTEAFF
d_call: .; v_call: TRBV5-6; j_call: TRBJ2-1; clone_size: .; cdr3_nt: TGTGCCAGCAGCTTGGCAAGTGAGAGTAAGCTCAATGAGCAGTTCTTC; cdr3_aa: CASSLASESKLNEQFF